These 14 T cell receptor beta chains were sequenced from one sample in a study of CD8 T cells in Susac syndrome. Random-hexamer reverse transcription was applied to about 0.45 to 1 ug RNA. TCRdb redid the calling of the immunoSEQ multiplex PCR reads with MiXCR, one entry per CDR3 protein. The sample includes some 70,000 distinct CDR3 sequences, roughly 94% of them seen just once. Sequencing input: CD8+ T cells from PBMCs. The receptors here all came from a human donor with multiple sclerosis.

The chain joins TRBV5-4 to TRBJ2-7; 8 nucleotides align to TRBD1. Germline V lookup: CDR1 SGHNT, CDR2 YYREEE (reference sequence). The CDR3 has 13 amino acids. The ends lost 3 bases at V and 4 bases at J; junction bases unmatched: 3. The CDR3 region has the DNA TGTGCCAGCAGCTCCGACAGGGGTTACGAGCAGTACTTC. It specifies CASSSDRGYEQYF. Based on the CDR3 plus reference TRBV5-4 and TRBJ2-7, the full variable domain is ETGVTQSPTHLIKTRGQQVTLRCSSQSGHNTVSWYQQALGQGPQFIFQYYREEENGRGNFPPRFSGLQFPNYSSELNVNALELDDSALYLCASSSDRGYEQYFGPGTRLTVT.

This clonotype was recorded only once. CDR3 sequence: CASGNRGSANYGYTF. CDR3 nucleotide sequence: TGTGCCAGTGGCAACAGGGGCTCAGCTAACTATGGCTACACCTTC. The V call is TRBV2, the J call TRBJ1-2; 7 nucleotides match TRBD1. In germline, CDR1 is SNHLY, CDR2 FYNNEI. The J segment lost 0 bases and the V segment lost 9 bases, leaving 10 bases of the junction unmatched. The CDR3 is 15 residues long.

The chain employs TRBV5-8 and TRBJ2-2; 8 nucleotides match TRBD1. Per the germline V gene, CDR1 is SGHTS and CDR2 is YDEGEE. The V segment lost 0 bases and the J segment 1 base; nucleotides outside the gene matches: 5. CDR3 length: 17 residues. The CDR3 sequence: CASSLERQGRNTGELFF. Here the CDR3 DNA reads TGTGCCAGCAGCTTGGAGAGACAGGGGAGGAACACCGGGGAGCTGTTTTTT.

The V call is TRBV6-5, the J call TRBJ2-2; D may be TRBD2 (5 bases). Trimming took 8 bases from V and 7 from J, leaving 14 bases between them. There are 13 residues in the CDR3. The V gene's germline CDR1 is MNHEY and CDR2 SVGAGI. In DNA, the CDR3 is TGTGCCAGCTTGTGGAGCGGAAGCGGGGAGCTGTTTTTT. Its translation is CASLWSGSGELFF.

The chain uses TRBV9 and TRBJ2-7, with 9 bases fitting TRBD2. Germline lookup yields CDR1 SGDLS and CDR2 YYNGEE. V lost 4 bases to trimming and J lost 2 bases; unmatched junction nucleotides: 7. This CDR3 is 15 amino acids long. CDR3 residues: CASSPRTSATYEQYF. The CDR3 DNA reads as TGTGCCAGCAGCCCACGGACTAGCGCGACCTACGAGCAGTACTTC.

CDR3 nucleotide sequence: TGTGCCAGCAGTGCAAACAGCGGGGTGTCCTACGAGCAGTACTTC. It translates to CASSANSGVSYEQYF. The V and J genes are TRBV25-1 and TRBJ2-7; 7 bases are a match to TRBD2. Germline V lookup: CDR1 MGHDK, CDR2 SYGVNS. Trimming took 4 bases from V and 1 from J; bases not matched to a gene: 7. This CDR3 spans 15 amino acids.

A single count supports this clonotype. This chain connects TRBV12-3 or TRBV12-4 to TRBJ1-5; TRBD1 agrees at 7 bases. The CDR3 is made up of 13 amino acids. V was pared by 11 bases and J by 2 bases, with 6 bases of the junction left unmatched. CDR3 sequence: CASTTGGNQPQHF. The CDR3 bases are TGTGCCTCCACTACAGGGGGCAATCAGCCCCAGCATTTT.

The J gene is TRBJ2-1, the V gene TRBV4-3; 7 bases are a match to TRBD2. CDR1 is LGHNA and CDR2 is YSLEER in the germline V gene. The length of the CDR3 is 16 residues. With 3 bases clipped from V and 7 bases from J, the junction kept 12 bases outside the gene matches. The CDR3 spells CASSQTGLGASNEQFF. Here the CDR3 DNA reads TGCGCCAGCAGCCAGACCGGACTAGGGGCATCAAATGAGCAGTTCTTC.

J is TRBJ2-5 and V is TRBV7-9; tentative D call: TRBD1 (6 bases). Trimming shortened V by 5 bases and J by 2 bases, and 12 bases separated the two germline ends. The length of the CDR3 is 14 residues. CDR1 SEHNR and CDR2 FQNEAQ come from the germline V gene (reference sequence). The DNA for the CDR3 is TGTGCCAGCAGCACCAGTGGACAGCAAGAGACCCAGTACTTC. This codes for CASSTSGQQETQYF.

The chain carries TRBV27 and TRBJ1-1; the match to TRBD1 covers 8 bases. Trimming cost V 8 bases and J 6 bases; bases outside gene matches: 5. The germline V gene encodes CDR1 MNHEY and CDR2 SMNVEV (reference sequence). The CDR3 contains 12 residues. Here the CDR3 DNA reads TGTGCCAGCGGGTGGACAGGGTCTGAAGCTTTCTTT. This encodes CASGWTGSEAFF.

CDR3 nucleotide sequence: TGTGCCAGCAGCAGGGACAGGGGCGATGAGCAGTTCTTC. Encoded protein: CASSRDRGDEQFF. The chain links TRBV5-4 to TRBJ2-1; 10 nucleotides agree with TRBD1. The CDR3 is made up of 13 amino acids. V lost 4 bases to trimming and J lost 8 bases; unmatched junction nucleotides: 3. Germline loops: CDR1 SGHNT, CDR2 YYREEE (reference sequence).

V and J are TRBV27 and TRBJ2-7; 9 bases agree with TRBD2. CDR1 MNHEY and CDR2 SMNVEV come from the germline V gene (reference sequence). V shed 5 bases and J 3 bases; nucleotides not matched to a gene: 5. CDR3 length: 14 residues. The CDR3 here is CASSRSTSGYEQYF. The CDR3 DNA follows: TGTGCCAGCAGTAGATCGACTAGCGGCTACGAGCAGTACTTC.

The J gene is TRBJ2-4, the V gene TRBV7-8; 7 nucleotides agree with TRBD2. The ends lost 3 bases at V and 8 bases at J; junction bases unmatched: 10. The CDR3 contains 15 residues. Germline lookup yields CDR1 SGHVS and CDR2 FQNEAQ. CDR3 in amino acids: CASSFEYYGGDIQYF. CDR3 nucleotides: TGTGCCAGCAGCTTCGAATATTATGGGGGGGACATTCAGTACTTC.

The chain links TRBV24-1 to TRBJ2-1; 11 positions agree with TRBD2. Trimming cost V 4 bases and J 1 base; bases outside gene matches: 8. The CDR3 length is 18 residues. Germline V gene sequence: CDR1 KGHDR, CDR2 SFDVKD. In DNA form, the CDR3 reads TGTGCCACCAGTGAGGCGGGGACTAGCGGTAAATCCTACAATGAGCAGTTCTTC. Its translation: CATSEAGTSGKSYNEQFF.